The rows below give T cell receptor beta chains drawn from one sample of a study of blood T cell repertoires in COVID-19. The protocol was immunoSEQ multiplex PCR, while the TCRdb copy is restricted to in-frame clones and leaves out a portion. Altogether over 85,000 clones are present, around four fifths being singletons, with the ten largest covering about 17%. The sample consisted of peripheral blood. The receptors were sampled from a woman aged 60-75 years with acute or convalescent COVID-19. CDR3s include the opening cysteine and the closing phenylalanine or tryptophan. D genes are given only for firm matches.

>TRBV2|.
CASSEGLGEKLFF
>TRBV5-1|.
CASSFSQDNEKLFF
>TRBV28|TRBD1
CASSLYDRGRSEAFF
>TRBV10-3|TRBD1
CAIGQGDTEAFF
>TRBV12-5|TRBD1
CASGLGGRGHGYTF
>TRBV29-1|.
CSVDGQPPYGYTF
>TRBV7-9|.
CASSLQGFGSPLHF
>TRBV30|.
CAWSVTGTSYGYTF
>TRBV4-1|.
CASSQGGLGSNTEAFF
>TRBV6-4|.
CASSVQAGDTQYF
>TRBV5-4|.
CASSRRFFSTDNEQFF
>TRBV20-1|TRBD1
CSASSLDRGFTDTQYF
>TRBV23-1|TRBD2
CASSLGGVAYEQYF
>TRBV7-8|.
CASSLGFTNYGYTF
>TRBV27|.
CASRDGVLTEKLFF
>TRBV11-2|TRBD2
CASSQAGGSYNEQFF
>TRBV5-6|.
CASSLVRQAHGYTF
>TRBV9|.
CASSVARGTEAFF
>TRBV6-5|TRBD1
CASSYSEGAPGYTF
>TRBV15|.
CATSRTATENYGYTF
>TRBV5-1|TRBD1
CASRLLYRGRNTEAFF
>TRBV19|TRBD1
CASSPRGQSNSPLHF
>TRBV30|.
CAWMGGVEAFF
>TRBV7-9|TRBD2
CASSVSGTSGGGRFF
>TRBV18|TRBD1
CASSPGGQGVGYTF
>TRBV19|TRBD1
CASSKTGNNQPQHF
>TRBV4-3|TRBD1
CASSLSPRTGPSIHNSPLHF
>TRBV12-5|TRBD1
CASGLEQGPTDTQYF
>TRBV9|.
CASRGEYGYTF
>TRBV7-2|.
CASARIANEKLFF
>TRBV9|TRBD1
CASSATAGQGRDNEQFF
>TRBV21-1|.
CASSKGGRGTEAFF
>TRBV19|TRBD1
CASSPRDRGLGGDGYTF
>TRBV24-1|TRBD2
CATSDPGGARDTQYF
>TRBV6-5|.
CASSPVVYSNQPQHF
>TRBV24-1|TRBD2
CATSETSSGGLGSEQFF
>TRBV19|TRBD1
CASSRDTDRWYSEAFF